This passage covers 24 T cell receptor beta chains from one sample sequenced in a study of T cells in Graves' hyperthyroidism and ophthalmopathy. The investigators amplified TCR beta CDR3 regions from RNA transcripts. Using the HTBI primer set, a first-round RT-PCR was run on the TCR CDR3. From the multiplex PCR reads, TCRdb called clonotypes with MiXCR, one entry per CDR3 protein. The sample carries approximately 690,000 distinct CDR3 sequences, about 14% recorded once. Sequencing used blood. The receptors derive from a woman between 45 and 60 years old with Graves' ophthalmopathy.

This clonotype came up a few times. V is TRBV5-6 and J is TRBJ2-5; D perhaps matches TRBD2 (6 bases). CDR1 SGHDT and CDR2 YYEEEE come from the germline V gene. The CDR3 contains 15 residues. Between the trimmed V and J ends, which lost 4 bases and 2 bases, there was a span of 15 bases. CDR3 sequence (DNA): TGTGCCAGCAGCCCGACTTGGACTATACAAGAGACCCAGTACTTC. Its translation is CASSPTWTIQETQYF.

Comments on this clonotype: Given a much more abundant clone one base away, this may be a read error. The chain links TRBV20-1 to TRBJ2-7, with a weak D call TRBD2 (5 bases). Looked up from germline, CDR1 is DFQATT and CDR2 is SNEGSKA (reference sequence). This CDR3 is 14 amino acids long. The V and J ends lost 2 bases and 0 bases respectively, with 11 bases between them. CDR3 region: CSARSYRDSYEQYF. The CDR3 nucleotides read TGCAGTGCTAGATCTTACCGGGACTCCTACGAGCAGTACTTC.

The V call is TRBV19, the J call TRBJ2-4, with D perhaps TRBD2 (5 bases). Between the trimmed V and J ends, which lost 3 bases and 4 bases, there was a span of 10 bases. The germline gives CDR1 LNHDA, CDR2 SQIVND (reference sequence). The CDR3 loop spans 14 amino acids. This CDR3 is CASSIPAVKNIQYF. CDR3 DNA sequence: TGTGCCAGTAGTATTCCAGCGGTGAAAAACATTCAGTACTTC.

This clonotype appeared many times. The chain joins TRBV2 to TRBJ1-1; D remains unclear. The germline V and J ends were trimmed by 8 bases and 7 bases, with 8 bases remaining between them. Germline values: CDR1 SNHLY, CDR2 FYNNEI. The CDR3 has 10 residues. CDR3 sequence (DNA): TGTGCCAGCGGCGGCAGTGAAGCTTTCTTT. Its protein is CASGGSEAFF.

In this sample, this clonotype turned up many times. This rearrangement joins TRBV11-2 to TRBJ2-6, with D possibly TRBD1 on 6 matching bases. Trimming took off 5 bases at V and 4 bases at J, with 12 bases between the two ends. CDR1 is SGHAT and CDR2 is FQNNGV in the germline V gene. The CDR3 runs 15 residues. The chain's CDR3 is CASSHTGTGANVLTF. CDR3 nucleotides: TGTGCCAGCAGCCACACCGGGACAGGGGCCAACGTCCTGACTTTC. The full variable domain, its missing parts supplied by reference TRBV11-2 and TRBJ2-6, is EAGVAQSPRYKIIEKRQSVAFWCNPISGHATLYWYQQILGQGPKLLIQFQNNGVVDDSQLPKDRFSAERLKGVDSTLKIQPAKLEDSAVYLCASSHTGTGANVLTFGAGSRLTVL.

This clonotype came up many times. This chain links TRBV24-1 with TRBJ1-2, with D unresolved. In germline, CDR1 is KGHDR, CDR2 SFDVKD. V was clipped by 1 base and J by 3 bases, with 11 bases between them. The CDR3 length is 15 residues. The CDR3 region is CATSDLSPEYYGYTF. CDR3 bases: TGTGCCACCAGTGATTTATCCCCAGAATACTATGGCTACACCTTC.

This clonotype was picked up many times. This rearrangement joins TRBV28 to TRBJ2-7; D is perhaps TRBD2 (5 bases). Germline CDR1 reads MDHEN; CDR2 reads SYDVKM. The CDR3 runs 15 residues. Trimming removed 1 base at V and 6 bases at J, with 16 bases between. CDR3 nucleotides: TGTGCCAGCAGTTTATTGGGAGCTATTATTATCGAGCAGTACTTC. Its translation: CASSLLGAIIIEQYF.

In its sample, this clonotype was seen many times. V is TRBV7-9 and J is TRBJ2-7; possible D gene TRBD2, 6 bases. The CDR3 runs to 14 residues. Trimming took 2 bases from V and 7 from J, leaving 15 bases between them. The V gene's germline CDR1 is SEHNR and CDR2 FQNEAQ (reference sequence). CDR3 in amino acids: CASSLSTSALEQYF. CDR3 DNA sequence: TGTGCCAGCAGCTTATCGACTAGTGCGTTGGAGCAGTACTTC.

This clonotype has more than one count but fewer than ten. The J gene is TRBJ2-2, the V gene TRBV20-1; possible D gene TRBD2, 5 bases. The germline V gene has CDR1 DFQATT and CDR2 SNEGSKA (reference sequence). This CDR3 comprises 18 residues. Trimming took 4 bases from V and 0 from J, leaving 21 bases between them. CDR3 bases: TGCAGTGCTAAACTAAGGACTGCAATTATCGCGAACACCGGGGAGCTGTTTTTT. Residues: CSAKLRTAIIANTGELFF.

This clonotype was observed at least ten times. This CDR3 is CASSYTLGRTMNTEAFF. The CDR3 DNA sequence: TGTGCCAGCAGTTACACCCTCGGACGGACAATGAACACTGAAGCTTTCTTT. The chain uses TRBV28 and TRBJ1-1; D possibly corresponds to TRBD1 (5 bases). The CDR3 covers 17 residues. V shed 4 bases and J shed 0 bases, with 18 bases lying between them. In germline, CDR1 is MDHEN, CDR2 SYDVKM.

The rearrangement links TRBV19 to TRBJ2-1; D gene ambiguous. Between the trimmed V and J ends, which lost 3 bases and 5 bases, there was a span of 5 bases. The CDR3 spans 12 residues. Germline V gene lookup returns CDR1 LNHDA and CDR2 SQIVND (reference sequence). The CDR3 nucleotides read TGTGCCAGTAGTATCGTTGACAATGAGCAGTTCTTC. This encodes CASSIVDNEQFF. Filled out from reference TRBV19 and TRBJ2-1, the complete variable domain reads DGGITQSPKYLFRKEGQNVTLSCEQNLNHDAMYWYRQDPGQGLRLIYYSQIVNDFQKGDIAEGYSVSREKKESFPLTVTSAQKNPTAFYLCASSIVDNEQFFGPGTRLTVL.

In its sample, this clonotype was seen many times. This chain uses TRBV12-3 or TRBV12-4 with TRBJ1-1, with a possible D match to TRBD1 (5 bases). The CDR3 extends over 15 amino acids. V was trimmed by 6 bases and J by 3 bases, leaving 17 bases between them. The CDR3 nucleotides are TGTGCCAGCAGGCCCTTTGGGGACCGGCACACTGAAGCTTTCTTT. Protein: CASRPFGDRHTEAFF.

The chain combines TRBV18 with TRBJ1-4; 7 bases agree with TRBD1. The CDR3 is made up of 13 amino acids. Germline V lookup: CDR1 KGHSH, CDR2 LQKENI. With V trimmed by 3 bases and J by 7 bases, 2 bases remained unmatched. CDR3 protein: CASSPGTVEKLFF. For the CDR3, the DNA is TGTGCCAGCTCACCGGGGACAGTTGAAAAACTGTTTTTT.

This clonotype was counted only a few times. The rearrangement joins TRBV5-8 to TRBJ2-1; D call uncertain. V dropped 0 bases and J dropped 6 bases, with 10 bases sitting between them. Per germline, CDR1 SGHTS and CDR2 YDEGEE. The CDR3 has 14 residues. The CDR3 loop reads CASSLGRSTNEQFF. CDR3 coding DNA: TGTGCCAGCAGCTTGGGCAGGAGCACCAATGAGCAGTTCTTC.

This clonotype appeared many times. The V call is TRBV6-2 or TRBV6-3, the J call TRBJ2-7; 10 nucleotides line up with TRBD1. The CDR3 has 15 amino acids. Germline CDR1 and CDR2: MNHEY and SVGEGT. J lost 5 bases, V lost 6 bases, and 10 bases had no gene match. The CDR3 protein is CASRGRDRGSDEQYF. CDR3 bases: TGTGCCAGCAGGGGACGGGACAGGGGATCGGACGAGCAGTACTTC.

The genes are TRBV6-2 or TRBV6-3 and TRBJ2-4; no definite D call. Germline V gene sequence: CDR1 MNHEY, CDR2 SVGEGT. This CDR3 is built from 15 residues. V lost 6 bases, J lost 0 bases, and 12 bases lay in between. This CDR3 reads CASRNNLLAKNIQYF. The CDR3 nucleotides are TGTGCCAGCAGGAACAACCTACTAGCCAAAAACATTCAGTACTTC.

V and J are TRBV19 and TRBJ2-7; D call uncertain. This CDR3 region has 12 residues. Between the trimmed V and J ends, which lost 9 bases and 5 bases, there was a span of 14 bases. The V gene's germline CDR1 is LNHDA and CDR2 SQIVND (reference sequence). CDR3 region: CASGGVFHEQYF. CDR3 nucleotide sequence: TGTGCCAGCGGCGGAGTCTTCCACGAGCAGTACTTC.

V is TRBV20-1 and J is TRBJ2-7, with D maybe TRBD2 (6 bases). CDR3 length: 15 amino acids. CDR1 is DFQATT and CDR2 is SNEGSKA in the germline V gene (reference sequence). V was trimmed by 1 base and J by 7 bases, leaving 20 bases between them. CDR3 region: CSARGPGLAGREQYF. DNA of the CDR3: TGCAGTGCTAGAGGACCGGGACTCGCAGGACGGGAGCAGTACTTC.

In this sample, this clonotype turned up many times. The V and J genes are TRBV7-2 and TRBJ2-2; TRBD2 matches at 8 bases. After removal of 6 bases from V and 3 bases from J, the junction contained 6 bases not matched to a gene. CDR1 is SGHTA, CDR2 FQGNSA, per germline. CDR3 length equals 15 residues. This chain's CDR3 is CASRRLARDTGELFF. The CDR3 nucleotides read TGTGCCAGCAGACGACTAGCGCGGGACACCGGGGAGCTGTTTTTT.

This clonotype was picked up one time. The rearrangement uses TRBV7-6 and TRBJ2-2; possibly TRBD1 for D (6 bases). The germline CDR1 and CDR2 sequences are SGHVS and FNYEAQ. The V end lost 10 bases, the J end lost 1 base, and 7 bases lay between the germline ends. The CDR3 spans 12 residues. The CDR3 loop is CAKGQNTGELFF. The DNA for the CDR3 is TGTGCCAAGGGACAGAACACCGGGGAGCTGTTTTTT. The full variable domain, rest sourced from reference TRBV7-6 and TRBJ2-2, is GAGVSQSPRYKVTKRGQDVALRCDPISGHVSLYWYRQALGQGPEFLTYFNYEAQQDKSGLPNDRFSAERPEGSISTLTIQRTEQRDSAMYRCAKGQNTGELFFGEGSRLTVL.

This clonotype came up many times. This chain links TRBV28 with TRBJ1-5; D remains ambiguous. The V end was cut by 5 bases, the J end by 2 bases, with 13 bases between. There are 15 residues in the CDR3. Germline lookup yields CDR1 MDHEN and CDR2 SYDVKM. CDR3 in DNA: TGTGCCAGCAGTCCCGAAGGGAAGGGCAATCAGCCCCAGCATTTT. This codes for CASSPEGKGNQPQHF.

This clonotype was seen ten or more times. This chain links TRBV5-1 with TRBJ1-2; 7 nucleotides agree with TRBD1. This CDR3 is built from 12 residues. The V gene end was trimmed by 5 bases and the J gene end by 8 bases; junction bases not matched to a gene: 6. Per germline, CDR1 SGHRS and CDR2 YFSETQ. CDR3 bases: TGCGCCAGCAGGGTCACAGGGGAAGGCTACACCTTC. Translation gives CASRVTGEGYTF.

This clonotype turned up a few times. The chain couples TRBV12-3 or TRBV12-4 to TRBJ1-2; D is undetermined. The CDR3 extends over 13 amino acids. V dropped 2 bases and J dropped 4 bases, with 8 bases sitting between them. The CDR3 coding sequence is TGTGCCAGCAGTTTAAGGGCTGCCTATGGCTACACCTTC. As protein: CASSLRAAYGYTF.

This clonotype was picked up many times. The chain couples TRBV3-1 to TRBJ1-1; D perhaps matches TRBD1 (5 bases). Germline CDR1 is LGHDT and CDR2 is YNNKEL (reference sequence). V lost 2 bases and J 4 bases, leaving 14 bases between the germline ends. There are 15 residues in the CDR3. The CDR3 bases are TGTGCCAGCAGCCAAAAGGCAGGGTCGGCCACTGAAGCTTTCTTT. Translated, it gives CASSQKAGSATEAFF.